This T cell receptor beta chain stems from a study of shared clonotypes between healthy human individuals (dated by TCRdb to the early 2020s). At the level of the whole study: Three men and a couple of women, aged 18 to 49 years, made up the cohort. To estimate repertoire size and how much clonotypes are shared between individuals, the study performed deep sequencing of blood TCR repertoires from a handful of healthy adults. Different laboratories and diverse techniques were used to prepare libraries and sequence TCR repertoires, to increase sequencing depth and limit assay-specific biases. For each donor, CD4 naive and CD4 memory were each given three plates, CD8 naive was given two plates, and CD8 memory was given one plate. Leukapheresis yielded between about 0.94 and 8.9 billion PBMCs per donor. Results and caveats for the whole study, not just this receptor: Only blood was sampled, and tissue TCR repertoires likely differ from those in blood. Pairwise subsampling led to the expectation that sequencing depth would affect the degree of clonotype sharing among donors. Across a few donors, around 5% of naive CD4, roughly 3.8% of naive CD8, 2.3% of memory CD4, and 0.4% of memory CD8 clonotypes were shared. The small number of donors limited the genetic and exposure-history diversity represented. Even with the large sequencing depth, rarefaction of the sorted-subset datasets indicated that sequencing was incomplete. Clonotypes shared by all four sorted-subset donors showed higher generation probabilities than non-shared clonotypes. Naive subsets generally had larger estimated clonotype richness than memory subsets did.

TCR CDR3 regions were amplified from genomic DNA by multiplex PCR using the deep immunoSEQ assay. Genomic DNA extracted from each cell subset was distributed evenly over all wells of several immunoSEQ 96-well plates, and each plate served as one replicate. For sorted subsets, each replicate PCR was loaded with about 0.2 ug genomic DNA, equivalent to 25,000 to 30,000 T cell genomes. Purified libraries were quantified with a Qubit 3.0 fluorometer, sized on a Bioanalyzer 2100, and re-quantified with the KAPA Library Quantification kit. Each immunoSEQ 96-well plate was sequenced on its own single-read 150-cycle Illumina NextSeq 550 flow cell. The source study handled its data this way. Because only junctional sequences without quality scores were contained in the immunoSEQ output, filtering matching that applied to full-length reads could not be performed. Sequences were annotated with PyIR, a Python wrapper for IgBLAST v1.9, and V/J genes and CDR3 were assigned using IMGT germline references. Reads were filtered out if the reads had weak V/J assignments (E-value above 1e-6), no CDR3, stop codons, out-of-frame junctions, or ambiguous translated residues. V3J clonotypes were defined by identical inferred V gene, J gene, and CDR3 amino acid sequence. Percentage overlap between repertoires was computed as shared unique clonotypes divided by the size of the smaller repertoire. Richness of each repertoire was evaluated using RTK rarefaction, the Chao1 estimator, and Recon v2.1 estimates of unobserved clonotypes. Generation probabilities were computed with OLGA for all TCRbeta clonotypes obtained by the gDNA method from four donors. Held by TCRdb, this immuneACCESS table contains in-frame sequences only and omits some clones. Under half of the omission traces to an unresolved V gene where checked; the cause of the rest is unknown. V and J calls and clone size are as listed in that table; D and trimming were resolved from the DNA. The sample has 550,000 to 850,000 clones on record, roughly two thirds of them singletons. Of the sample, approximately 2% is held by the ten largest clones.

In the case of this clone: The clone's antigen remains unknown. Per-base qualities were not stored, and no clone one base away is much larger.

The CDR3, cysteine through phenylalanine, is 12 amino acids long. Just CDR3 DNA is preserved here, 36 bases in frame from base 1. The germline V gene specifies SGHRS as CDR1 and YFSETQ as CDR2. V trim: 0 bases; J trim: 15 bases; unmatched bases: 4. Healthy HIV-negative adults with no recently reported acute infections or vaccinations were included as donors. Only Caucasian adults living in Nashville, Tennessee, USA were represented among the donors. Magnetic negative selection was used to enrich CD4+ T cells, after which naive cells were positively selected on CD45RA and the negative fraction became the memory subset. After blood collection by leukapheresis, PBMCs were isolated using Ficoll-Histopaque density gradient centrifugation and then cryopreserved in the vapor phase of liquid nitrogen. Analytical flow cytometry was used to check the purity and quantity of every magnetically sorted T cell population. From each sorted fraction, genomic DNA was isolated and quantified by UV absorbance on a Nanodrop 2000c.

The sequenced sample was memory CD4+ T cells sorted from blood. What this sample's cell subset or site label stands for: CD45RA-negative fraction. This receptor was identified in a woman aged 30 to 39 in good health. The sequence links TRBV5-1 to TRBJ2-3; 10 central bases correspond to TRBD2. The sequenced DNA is TGCGCCAGCAGCTTGGATCTAGCGGGAGTCTATTTT. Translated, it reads CASSLDLAGVYF.